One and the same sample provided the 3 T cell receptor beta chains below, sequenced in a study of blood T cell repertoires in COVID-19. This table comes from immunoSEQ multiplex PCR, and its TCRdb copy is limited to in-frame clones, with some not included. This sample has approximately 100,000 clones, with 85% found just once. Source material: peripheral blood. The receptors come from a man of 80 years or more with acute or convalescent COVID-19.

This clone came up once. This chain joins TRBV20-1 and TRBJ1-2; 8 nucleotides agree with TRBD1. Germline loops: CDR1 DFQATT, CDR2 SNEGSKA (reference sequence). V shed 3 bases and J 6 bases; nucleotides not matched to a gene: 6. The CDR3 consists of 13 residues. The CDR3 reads CSASADREDGYTF. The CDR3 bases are TGCAGTGCTAGTGCGGACAGGGAAGATGGCTACACCTTC.

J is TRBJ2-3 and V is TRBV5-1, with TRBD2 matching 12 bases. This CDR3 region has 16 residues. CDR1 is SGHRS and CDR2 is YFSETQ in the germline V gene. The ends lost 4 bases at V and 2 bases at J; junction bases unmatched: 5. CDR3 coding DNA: TGCGCCAGCAGCAAGAGGACTAGCGGGACCACAGATACGCAGTATTTT. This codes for CASSKRTSGTTDTQYF.

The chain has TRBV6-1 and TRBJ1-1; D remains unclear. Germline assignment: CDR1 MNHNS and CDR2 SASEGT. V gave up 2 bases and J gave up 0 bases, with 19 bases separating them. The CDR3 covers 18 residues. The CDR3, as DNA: TGTGCCAGCAGTGAACTGCTTCGAGTCCGGTCTATGAACACTGAAGCTTTCTTT. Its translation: CASSELLRVRSMNTEAFF.